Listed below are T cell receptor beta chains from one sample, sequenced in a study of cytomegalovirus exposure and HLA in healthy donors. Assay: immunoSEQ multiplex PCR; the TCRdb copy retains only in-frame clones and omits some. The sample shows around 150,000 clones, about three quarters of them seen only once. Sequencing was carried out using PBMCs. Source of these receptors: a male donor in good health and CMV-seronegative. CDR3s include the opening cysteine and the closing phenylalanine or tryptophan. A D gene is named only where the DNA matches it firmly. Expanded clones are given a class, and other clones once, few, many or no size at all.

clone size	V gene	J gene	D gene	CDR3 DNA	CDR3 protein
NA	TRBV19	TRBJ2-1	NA	TGTGCCAGTAGTATAGGCGCGGGACTCAAGATCTCCTACAATGAGCAGTTCTTC	CASSIGAGLKISYNEQFF
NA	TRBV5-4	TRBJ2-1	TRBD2	TGTGCCAGCACCTCTGGTGGCCTAGCGGGAGGGATAGGCTACAATGAGCAGCTCTTC	CASTSGGLAGGIGYNEQLF
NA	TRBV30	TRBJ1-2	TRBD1	TGTGCCTGGAGTGCCATCAACAGGGGGAAAAACTATGGCTACACCTTC	CAWSAINRGKNYGYTF
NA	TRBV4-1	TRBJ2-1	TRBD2	TGCGCCAGCAGCCAAGGGCCCCCGGGACTAGCGTCCTACAATGAGCAGTTCTTC	CASSQGPPGLASYNEQFF
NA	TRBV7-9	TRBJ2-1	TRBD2	TGTTCCAGCAGCTTAGCTGGACTAGTCGGCGTCAATGAGCAGTTCTTC	CSSSLAGLVGVNEQFF
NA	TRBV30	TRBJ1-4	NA	TGTGCCTGGAGTAGACGGGGGAGGAATGAAAAACTGTTTTTT	CAWSRRGRNEKLFF
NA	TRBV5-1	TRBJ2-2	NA	TGCGCCAGCAGCTTCTCGGGGGTCGGGACCGGGGAGCTGTTTTTT	CASSFSGVGTGELFF
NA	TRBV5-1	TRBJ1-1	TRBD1	TGCGCCAGCAGCTTGGGGACAGGGGGCACTGAAGCTTTCTTT	CASSLGTGGTEAFF
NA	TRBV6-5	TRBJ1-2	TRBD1	TGTGCCAGCAGTTACGCCGGGACAGGCTACTATGGCTACACCTTC	CASSYAGTGYYGYTF
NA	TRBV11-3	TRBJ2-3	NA	TGTGCCAGCAGCTCAGCGGGCGGTAGCGTCCAAGATACGCAGTATTTT	CASSSAGGSVQDTQYF
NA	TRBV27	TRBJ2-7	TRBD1	TGTGCCAGCAGTGTCACCGGGACAGGGGGCGAGCAGTACTTC	CASSVTGTGGEQYF
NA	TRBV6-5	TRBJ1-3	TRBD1	TGTGCCAGCCGACCCGTGGACAGGGCTGGAAACACCATATATTTT	CASRPVDRAGNTIYF
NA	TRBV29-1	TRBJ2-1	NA	TGCAGCGTGACGGGGGGCGCTGAGCAGTTCTTC	CSVTGGAEQFF
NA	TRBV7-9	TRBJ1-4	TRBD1	TGTGCCAGCAGCTATCAGGGGGCTTTTGAAAAACTGTTTTTT	CASSYQGAFEKLFF
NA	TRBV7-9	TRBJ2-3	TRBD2	TGTGCCAGCAGCCCGGGACTAGCGGGGCTCACAGATACGCAGTATTTT	CASSPGLAGLTDTQYF
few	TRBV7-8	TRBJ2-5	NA	TGTGCCAGCAGCATCAAGACGGGGGCCCAGTACTTC	CASSIKTGAQYF
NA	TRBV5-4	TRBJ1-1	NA	TGTGCCAGCAGCTTGGTCGGGGGGCCTGAAGCTTTCTTT	CASSLVGGPEAFF
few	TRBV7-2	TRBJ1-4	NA	TGTGCCAGCAGCCCCCCAGGGCGGGGTGAAAAACTGTTTTTT	CASSPPGRGEKLFF